This is a list of T cell receptor beta chains from one sample in a study of blood T cell repertoires in COVID-19. The method was immunoSEQ multiplex PCR; TCRdb's version includes in-frame clones alone and lacks a portion of them. The table has 70,000 to 85,000 clones, approximately 86% seen once. Sequenced material: peripheral blood. The receptors were sampled from a woman between 50 and 59 years old with active or convalescent COVID-19. Each CDR3 is given without its conserved first and last residue. Fields, in order: J gene, V gene, CDR3 protein.

TRBJ1-5 | TRBV18 | ASSPGLFQPQH
TRBJ2-7 | TRBV29-1 | SAVGHEQY
TRBJ2-2 | TRBV2 | ASNFDTGFPGELF
TRBJ1-5 | TRBV29-1 | SAATGTGQPQH
TRBJ1-2 | TRBV28 | ASSLRTGIYGYT
TRBJ1-1 | TRBV10-3 | AISPTENTEAF
TRBJ2-7 | TRBV5-5 | ASSWGQGSSYEQY
TRBJ1-2 | TRBV25-1 | ASSRRDSDNYGYT
TRBJ1-5 | TRBV24-1 | ATSDSGHLNQPQH
TRBJ2-5 | TRBV5-3 | ARSLAGRGETQY
TRBJ2-1 | TRBV7-3 | ASSNMGGQGYNEQF
TRBJ2-5 | TRBV2 | ASSPIPGQGIQETQY
TRBJ1-2 | TRBV27 | ASSFRPTGEYGYT
TRBJ1-6 | TRBV13 | ASSPGQDNSPLH
TRBJ1-1 | TRBV29-1 | SVVGVFNTEAF
TRBJ2-2 | TRBV5-5 | ASSLVASTGELF
TRBJ1-2 | TRBV5-1 | ASTVGGGYGYT
TRBJ2-1 | TRBV5-1 | ASSPRVYNEQF
TRBJ1-1 | TRBV4-3 | ASSQERGWTEAF
TRBJ1-3 | TRBV19 | ASSDFYSGNTIY
TRBJ2-7 | TRBV2 | ASSERWGQYEQY
TRBJ1-5 | TRBV27 | ASAGQLNQPQH